These 9 T cell receptor beta chains were all obtained from the same sample, sequenced in a study of patients and donors after allogeneic stem cell transplantation. TCRdb called the RT-PCR reads again in MiXCR, with one record for every CDR3 protein. This sample has approximately 98,000 distinct CDR3 sequences, with 35% to 45% found just once. The sample comprised blood, either unsorted or a sorted T cell fraction (not recorded which). The receptors were gathered from a human donor who was either an allogeneic HSCT recipient or a stem cell or donor lymphocyte infusion donor (not recorded which). It is not recorded whose cells these are; they may come from a transplant donor.

This chain joins TRBV5-1 and TRBJ2-1; 8 bases agree with TRBD1. Trimming cost V 3 bases and J 5 bases; bases outside gene matches: 7. Germline V gene data show CDR1 as SGHRS and CDR2 as YFSETQ. CDR3 length: 15 residues. CDR3 amino acids: CASSSGQGRNNEQFF. CDR3 coding DNA: TGCGCCAGCAGCTCAGGACAGGGCAGGAACAATGAGCAGTTCTTC.

In the case of this clonotype: The junction shows a germline mismatch at one end, possibly a read error. V usage is TRBV29-1 and J usage is TRBJ2-5; the D is unclear. CDR3 length equals 13 residues. The germline gives CDR1 SQVTM, CDR2 ANQGSEA. In nucleotides, the CDR3 is TGCAGCGTTGTCTGGGGAATCCAAGAGTCCCAGTACTTC. Its protein product is CSVVWGIQESQYF.

The chain employs TRBV14 and TRBJ1-1; D is unclear. Germline assignment: CDR1 SGHDN and CDR2 FVKESK. V shed 0 bases and J shed 4 bases, with 6 bases lying between them. The CDR3 runs 13 residues. CDR3 sequence (DNA): TGTGCCAGCAGCCAAGATCCGGTCACTGAAGCTTTCTTT. Its translation is CASSQDPVTEAFF. The complete variable domain, with remaining parts taken from reference TRBV14 and TRBJ1-1, reads EAGVTQFPSHSVIEKGQTVTLRCDPISGHDNLYWYRRVMGKEIKFLLHFVKESKQDESGMPNNRFLAERTGGTYSTLKVQPAELEDSGVYFCASSQDPVTEAFFGQGTRLTVV.

In its sample, this clonotype was seen a few times. V and J are TRBV28 and TRBJ1-5; 8 bases are shared with TRBD1. The junction had 10 bases not matched to a gene; V was cut back by 8 bases and J by 1 base. CDR1 MDHEN and CDR2 SYDVKM come from the germline V gene. The CDR3 runs 16 residues. CDR3 coding DNA: TGTGCCAGCTCTTATGCGACAGGGGCAAGCAATCAGCCCCAGCATTTT. Protein: CASSYATGASNQPQHF.

This clonotype was counted only a few times. The chain joins TRBV28 to TRBJ1-2; TRBD1 matches 7 bases. The length of the CDR3 is 17 residues. Germline trimming cut 3 bases from V and 0 bases from J; bases unmatched to any gene: 10. CDR1 and CDR2 from the germline V gene are MDHEN and SYDVKM. The DNA of the CDR3 is TGTGCCAGCAGTTTCCATTGGAGGGACAGAACTAACTATGGCTACACCTTC. This sequence encodes CASSFHWRDRTNYGYTF.

This clonotype was picked up a small number of times. The chain has TRBV20-1 and TRBJ1-1; TRBD1 might be the D (5 bases). Germline values: CDR1 DFQATT, CDR2 SNEGSKA (reference sequence). The CDR3 length is 15 residues. Trimming took 1 base from V and 5 from J, leaving 17 bases between them. The CDR3 region is CSARATSGVKTEAFF. The DNA for the CDR3 is TGCAGTGCTAGAGCCACGTCGGGGGTAAAAACTGAAGCTTTCTTT.

This chain links TRBV6-5 with TRBJ1-1, with D hard to call. In germline, CDR1 is MNHEY, CDR2 SVGAGI. V gave up 0 bases and J gave up 5 bases, with 7 bases separating them. This CDR3 has 13 amino acids. CDR3 DNA sequence: TGTGCCAGCAGTTACTCAGGGTGGACTGAAGCTTTCTTT. It codes for CASSYSGWTEAFF.

This clonotype was detected many times. The CDR3 here is CASSMKVNQPQHF. The CDR3 DNA sequence: TGTGCCAGTAGTATGAAAGTGAATCAGCCCCAGCATTTT. The V call is TRBV19, the J call TRBJ1-5; D uncertain. Germline values: CDR1 LNHDA, CDR2 SQIVND (reference sequence). There are 13 residues in the CDR3. The V end was cut by 3 bases, the J end by 4 bases, with 7 bases between.

This clonotype was picked up a small number of times. The chain employs TRBV4-3 and TRBJ2-7; 7 bases agree with TRBD2. V shed 0 bases, J shed 0 bases, and the junction held 5 bases outside the gene matches. Germline V gives CDR1 LGHNA, CDR2 YSLEER. The CDR3 contains 16 residues. The CDR3 loop is CASSQDSREHSYEQYF. As DNA, the CDR3 is TGCGCCAGCAGCCAAGATTCGCGGGAGCACTCCTACGAGCAGTACTTC.